This is a list of T cell receptor beta chains from one sample in a study of T cells in Graves' hyperthyroidism and ophthalmopathy. Via MiXCR, TCRdb re-called the multiplex PCR reads, giving one row per CDR3 protein. Among some 650,000 distinct CDR3 sequences listed, roughly 16% were seen once. The source material was blood. These receptors came from a woman in her thirties or forties with Graves' ophthalmopathy. The CDR3 runs from the conserved cysteine through the conserved F or W. D genes are given only for firm matches. Expanded clones are given a class, and other clones once, few, many or no size at all.

j_gene | d_gene | abundance | v_gene | CDR3nt | CDR3aa
TRBJ2-1 | - | - | TRBV7-2 | TGTGCCAGCAGCTTGGGCGGGGCGAAGAGTAATGAGCAGTTCTTC | CASSLGGAKSNEQFF
TRBJ2-2 | - | - | TRBV25-1 | TGTGCCAGCAGTGAAACGGGATTCGCGAACACCGGGGAGCTGTTTTTT | CASSETGFANTGELFF
TRBJ2-7 | TRBD2 | many | TRBV6-1 | TGTGCCAGCAGTCCTATTGGGGCGGGAGAATACGAGCAGTACTTC | CASSPIGAGEYEQYF
TRBJ2-1 | - | many | TRBV18 | TGTGCCAGCTCTCGCGGGGACGTTGGGAGATGGGATGAGCAGTTCTTC | CASSRGDVGRWDEQFF
TRBJ1-4 | TRBD1 | many | TRBV6-1 | TGTGCCAGCAGGGCTCTGGGACAGCCTAATGAAAAACTGTTTTTT | CASRALGQPNEKLFF
TRBJ1-5 | - | many | TRBV29-1 | TGCAGCGTTGAGTGGGGGACTGGTCAGCCCCAGCATTTT | CSVEWGTGQPQHF
TRBJ2-7 | - | few | TRBV10-3 | TGTGCCATCAGTTCCAGGGGAGACGAGCAGTACTTC | CAISSRGDEQYF
TRBJ2-3 | - | many | TRBV5-1 | TGCGCCAGCAGACAGGGGGGGGACACAGATACGCAGTATTTT | CASRQGGDTDTQYF
TRBJ1-2 | TRBD1 | - | TRBV2 | TGTGCCAGCAGTAGGGGGCAGGCACTAAACTATGGCTACACCTTC | CASSRGQALNYGYTF
TRBJ2-5 | TRBD2 | - | TRBV6-2/TRBV6-3 | TGTGCCAGCAGCCCACTAGCGAGCAAGGTAGAGACCCAGTACTTC | CASSPLASKVETQYF
TRBJ1-6 | - | few | TRBV2 | TGTGCCAGCAGTGAGAGCCATTCACCCCTCCACTTT | CASSESHSPLHF
TRBJ2-2 | TRBD2 | - | TRBV5-1 | TGCGCCAGCAGCTTGACTAGCGGGATCTGGACCGGGGAGCTGTTTTTT | CASSLTSGIWTGELFF
TRBJ1-5 | - | many | TRBV20-1 | TGCAGTGCTAGTCGAGGGGCTGGTGATCAGCCCCAGCATTTT | CSASRGAGDQPQHF
TRBJ2-1 | - | - | TRBV7-9 | TGTGCCAGCAGCCCAGGGACCAGCCGAGGGGATGAGCAGCTCTTC | CASSPGTSRGDEQLF
TRBJ2-5 | TRBD1 | many | TRBV5-8 | TGTGCCAGCAGCGGGGGACAGGGACTCCAAGAGACCCAGTACTTC | CASSGGQGLQETQYF
TRBJ2-1 | - | few | TRBV3-1 | TGTGCCAGCAGCCAACAAAGGGGGGCGAGAAATGAGCAGTTCTTC | CASSQQRGARNEQFF
TRBJ2-3 | TRBD2 | few | TRBV29-1 | TGCAGCGTTGAAGGAGTAGCGGGAGAATATAGCGCAGATACGCAGTATTTT | CSVEGVAGEYSADTQYF
TRBJ2-5 | - | few | TRBV30 | TGTGCCTGGAGCGGGGTGGAGACCCAGTACTTC | CAWSGVETQYF
TRBJ2-1 | TRBD2 | many | TRBV2 | TGTGCCAGCAGTACTACTAGCGAAGGTGAGCAGTTCTTC | CASSTTSEGEQFF
TRBJ2-7 | TRBD2 | few | TRBV27 | TGTGCCAGCAGTTATTCCCCCGGGACTAGAGGCGAGCAGTACTTC | CASSYSPGTRGEQYF
TRBJ1-2 | - | many | TRBV5-1 | TGCGCCAGCAGCTTGTCGGAAAGTGACTATGGCTACACCTTC | CASSLSESDYGYTF
TRBJ2-3 | - | few | TRBV28 | TGTGCCACCGACGTCGGGAGCTTCCCCAAGACTAGCACAGATACGCAGTATTTT | CATDVGSFPKTSTDTQYF